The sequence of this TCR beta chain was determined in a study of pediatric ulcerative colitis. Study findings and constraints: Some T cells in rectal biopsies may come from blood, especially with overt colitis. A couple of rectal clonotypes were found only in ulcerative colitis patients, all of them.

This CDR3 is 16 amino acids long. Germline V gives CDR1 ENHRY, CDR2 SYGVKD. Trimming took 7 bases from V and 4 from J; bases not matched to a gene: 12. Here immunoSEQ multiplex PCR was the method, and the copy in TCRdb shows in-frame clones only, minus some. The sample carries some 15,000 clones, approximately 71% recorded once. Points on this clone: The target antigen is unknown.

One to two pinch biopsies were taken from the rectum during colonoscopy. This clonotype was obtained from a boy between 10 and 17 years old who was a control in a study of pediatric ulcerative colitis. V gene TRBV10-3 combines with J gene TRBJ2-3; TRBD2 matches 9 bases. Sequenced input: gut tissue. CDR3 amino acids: CAIKPQREDISDTQYF. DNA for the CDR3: TGTGCCATCAAGCCCCAGCGGGAGGATATATCAGATACGCAGTATTTT.